The 15 T cell receptor beta chains below all came from one sample that was sequenced in a study of blood T cell repertoires in COVID-19. Using immunoSEQ multiplex PCR, the repertoire was profiled, and TCRdb retains in-frame clones only, with some absent. The sample includes about 140,000 clones, 76% seen only once; the top ten take 4.2%. Sequenced input: peripheral blood. These receptor sequences come from a man aged 55 to 70 with acute or convalescent COVID-19.

This clone appeared once. The chain combines TRBV4-1 with TRBJ2-1; the D gene is possibly TRBD2 (5 bases). CDR3 size: 18 residues. V lost 4 bases and J 8 bases, leaving 27 bases between the germline ends. The V gene's germline CDR1 is MGHRA and CDR2 YSYEKL. The DNA of the CDR3 is TGCGCCAGCAGCCCGAAGGGTCCCAGCCCAACTAGTGGCTATGAGCAGTTCTTC. It encodes CASSPKGPSPTSGYEQFF.

The chain combines TRBV9 with TRBJ2-7; 12 bases align to TRBD1. The CDR3 has 14 amino acids. The V segment lost 3 bases and the J segment 6 bases; nucleotides outside the gene matches: 4. Germline CDR1 SGDLS, CDR2 YYNGEE. In nucleotides, the CDR3 is TGTGCCAGCAGCGGGGGACAGGGGGCAGGCGAGCAGTACTTC. Its protein is CASSGGQGAGEQYF.

The V call is TRBV11-2, the J call TRBJ2-7, with TRBD1 matching over 8 bases. The germline V gene encodes CDR1 SGHAT and CDR2 FQNNGV. V shed 5 bases, J shed 1 base, and the junction held 13 bases outside the gene matches. There are 17 residues in the CDR3. The CDR3 bases are TGTGCCAGCAGCCCTACCCTTGGGCAGGGGGCGTCCTACGAGCAGTACTTC. This encodes CASSPTLGQGASYEQYF.

This clone was seen only once. The sample contains more than one DNA sequence encoding this CDR3. The chain couples TRBV6-5 to TRBJ1-5, with 9 bases identical to TRBD1. The length of the CDR3 is 15 residues. The V gene end was trimmed by 6 bases and the J gene end by 0 bases; junction bases not matched to a gene: 3. Germline V gene data show CDR1 as MNHEY and CDR2 as SVGAGI. CDR3 in DNA: TGTGCCAGCAGCGCGACAGGGGGTAGCAATCAGCCCCAGCATTTT. It translates to CASSATGGSNQPQHF.

The rearrangement uses TRBV4-1 and TRBJ2-6; D perhaps matches TRBD1 (6 bases). V lost 0 bases, J lost 1 base, and 16 bases lay in between. The CDR3 is made up of 19 amino acids. Looked up from germline, CDR1 is MGHRA and CDR2 is YSYEKL. As DNA, the CDR3 is TGCGCCAGCAGCCAAGAAGGGCTGGGCCAGGGGTCTGGGGCCAACGTCCTGACTTTC. Translation gives CASSQEGLGQGSGANVLTF.

Regarding this clone: One end of the junction fails to match germline, which may point to a read error. The CDR3 is CVSTGQGLGGYTF. The CDR3 DNA sequence: TGTGTCAGCACGGGACAGGGACTAGGAGGCTACACCTTC. J is TRBJ1-2 and V is TRBV2, with 9 bases aligning to TRBD1. CDR1 and CDR2 (germline): SNHLY, FYNNEI. The CDR3 has 13 amino acids. The full variable domain, in which reference TRBV2 and TRBJ1-2 provide the parts outside the CDR3, is EPEVTQTPSHQVTQMGQEVILRCVPISNHLYFYWYRQILGQKVEFLVSFYNNEISEKSEIFDDQFSVERPDGSNFTLKIRSTKLEDSAMYFCVSTGQGLGGYTFGSGTRLTVV.

A few counts support this clone. J is TRBJ2-7 and V is TRBV7-9, with 14 bases lining up with TRBD2. The CDR3 has 13 amino acids. With 9 bases clipped from V and 4 bases from J, the junction kept 2 bases outside the gene matches. Germline V gives CDR1 SEHNR, CDR2 FQNEAQ (reference sequence). The CDR3: CASGTSGGYEQYF. The CDR3 bases are TGTGCCAGTGGGACTAGCGGGGGTTACGAGCAGTACTTC.

V is TRBV5-1 and J is TRBJ1-6; no firm D call. Looked up from germline, CDR1 is SGHRS and CDR2 is YFSETQ. V dropped 0 bases and J dropped 7 bases, with 8 bases sitting between them. This CDR3 has 14 residues. CDR3 sequence reads: CASSLDLLNSPLHF. The CDR3 nucleotides read TGCGCCAGCAGCTTGGACTTGTTGAATTCACCCCTCCACTTT.

This chain links TRBV7-9 with TRBJ2-2, with D maybe TRBD1 (6 bases). CDR1 SEHNR and CDR2 FQNEAQ come from the germline V gene (reference sequence). V was shortened by 5 bases and J by 1 base, with 14 bases between the two germline ends. The CDR3 consists of 16 residues. The CDR3 region is CASSPWDTQNTGELFF. In DNA, the CDR3 is TGTGCCAGCAGCCCCTGGGACACCCAGAACACCGGGGAGCTGTTTTTT. Filled out from reference TRBV7-9 and TRBJ2-2, the complete variable domain reads DTGVSQNPRHKITKRGQNVTFRCDPISEHNRLYWYRQTLGQGPEFLTYFQNEAQLEKSRLLSDRFSAERPKGSFSTLEIQRTEQGDSAMYLCASSPWDTQNTGELFFGEGSRLTVL.

The chain couples TRBV7-2 to TRBJ2-5; D ambiguous. V was trimmed by 5 bases and J by 2 bases, leaving 9 bases between them. Germline V gene sequence: CDR1 SGHTA, CDR2 FQGNSA. This CDR3 is 13 amino acids long. The CDR3: CASSPSLQETQYF. CDR3 bases: TGTGCCAGCAGCCCTAGTCTTCAAGAGACCCAGTACTTC. The variable domain in full, with the rest retrieved from reference TRBV7-2 and TRBJ2-5, is GAGVSQSPSNKVTEKGKDVELRCDPISGHTALYWYRQSLGQGLEFLIYFQGNSAPDKSGLPSDRFSAERTGGSVSTLTIQRTQQEDSAVYLCASSPSLQETQYFGPGTRLLVL.

The CDR3 loop reads CASSSSTDTQYF. Here the CDR3 DNA reads TGTGCCAGCAGCTCGAGTACAGATACGCAGTATTTT. The chain has TRBV5-4 and TRBJ2-3; no clear D. From germline, CDR1 is SGHNT and CDR2 YYREEE (reference sequence). Between the trimmed V and J ends, which lost 3 bases and 3 bases, there was a span of 5 bases. CDR3 length: 12 amino acids.

There are many counts of this clone. The chain couples TRBV27 to TRBJ2-7, with a weak D call TRBD2 (6 bases). Germline CDR1 is MNHEY and CDR2 is SMNVEV (reference sequence). V lost 6 bases and J 4 bases, leaving 19 bases between the germline ends. The length of the CDR3 is 15 residues. CDR3 protein: CASRASWGGGYEQYF. DNA of the CDR3: TGTGCCAGCAGGGCCTCCTGGGGAGGCGGGTACGAGCAGTACTTC.

J is TRBJ1-1 and V is TRBV14; D is possibly TRBD1 (6 bases). Trimming took 4 bases from V and 1 from J, leaving 22 bases between them. Germline-derived CDR1 and CDR2 are SGHDN and FVKESK. The CDR3 has 18 amino acids. DNA of the CDR3: TGTGCCAGCAGCCCCTTTGAAGCCGGGGGGCCATGGAACACTGAAGCTTTCTTT. This encodes CASSPFEAGGPWNTEAFF.

The chain combines TRBV9 with TRBJ2-2; the D is unclear. The CDR3 sequence is 15 residues long. Germline V lookup: CDR1 SGDLS, CDR2 YYNGEE. Trimming took 1 base from V and 0 from J, leaving 7 bases between them. This CDR3 is CASSVTAANTGELFF. As DNA, the CDR3 is TGTGCCAGCAGCGTAACAGCCGCGAACACCGGGGAGCTGTTTTTT.

There are a few counts of this clone. V usage is TRBV6-7 and J usage is TRBJ1-6, with TRBD1 identical over 8 bases. TRBV6-7 is noted as an ORF with a role that remains uncertain. V was pared by 8 bases and J by 8 bases, with 8 bases of the junction left unmatched. This CDR3 region has 14 residues. DNA of the CDR3: TGTGCCAGCGACGACGGGACAGGCCATTCACCCCTCCACTTT. Translation gives CASDDGTGHSPLHF.